These 3 T cell receptor beta chains originate from one sample sequenced in a study of shared clonotypes between healthy human individuals. Method: immunoSEQ multiplex PCR; TCRdb's copy keeps in-frame clones and lacks some. The sample lists about 1.5 million clones, under 99% seen once, with about 0.45% in the top ten. Sequencing was done on a sample of naive CD4+ T cells sorted from blood. The sample's subset: CD45RA+ positively selected. These receptors were obtained from a man under 40 in good health.

The chain employs TRBV7-2 and TRBJ1-2; 11 nucleotides agree with TRBD1. The J segment lost 8 bases and the V segment lost 1 base, leaving 9 bases of the junction unmatched. The CDR3 totals 16 residues. CDR1 SGHTA and CDR2 FQGNSA come from the germline V gene. CDR3 in DNA: TGTGCCAGCAGCTTAGAGCTTGGACAGGGGGCTCGAGGCTACACCTTC. Translation: CASSLELGQGARGYTF.

The CDR3 sequence is CASRPQGGRDQPQHF. The CDR3 bases are TGTGCCAGCAGGCCCCAGGGGGGTAGGGATCAGCCCCAGCATTTT. The chain carries TRBV6-1 and TRBJ1-5; TRBD1 agrees at 7 bases. The length of the CDR3 is 15 residues. CDR1 is MNHNS and CDR2 is SASEGT in the germline V gene. Losses at the gene ends were 6 bases for V and 5 bases for J; bases not matched to a gene: 10.

J is TRBJ2-3 and V is TRBV7-2; D is unclear. The CDR3 has 12 residues. V shed 1 base and J shed 10 bases, with 9 bases lying between them. CDR1 and CDR2 (germline): SGHTA, FQGNSA. In DNA form, the CDR3 reads TGTGCCAGCAGCTTAGGGTCTGGTCCGCAGTATTTT. As protein: CASSLGSGPQYF.